Below are 4 T cell receptor beta chains sequenced from a single sample in a study of cytomegalovirus exposure and HLA in healthy donors. Generated by immunoSEQ multiplex PCR, the TCRdb table keeps only in-frame clones and is missing some. Of around 150,000 clones in the sample, roughly 96% were seen once. The sample comprised PBMCs. The receptors come from a woman between 18 and 30 years old in good health and CMV-seronegative.

The chain employs TRBV10-3 and TRBJ2-3, with 7 positions matching TRBD2. The length of the CDR3 is 15 residues. V was pared by 6 bases and J by 4 bases, with 10 bases of the junction left unmatched. Germline V gives CDR1 ENHRY, CDR2 SYGVKD. CDR3 protein: CAISPAGGNSDTQYF. CDR3 DNA: TGTGCCATCAGCCCAGCCGGGGGGAATTCAGATACGCAGTATTTT.

This clone was seen once. This sequence joins TRBV29-1 and TRBJ2-5, with TRBD1 as a possible D gene (6 bases). Germline V CDR1 and CDR2: SQVTM, ANQGSEA. The length of the CDR3 is 10 residues. The DNA for the CDR3 is TGCAGTGGACAGCAAGAGACCCAGTACTTC. Translation: CSGQQETQYF.

The chain is built from TRBV5-1 and TRBJ2-6; a possible D gene is TRBD1 (5 bases). The V end was cut by 1 base, the J end by 4 bases, with 9 bases between. Germline V gives CDR1 SGHRS, CDR2 YFSETQ. The CDR3 spans 15 residues. In nucleotides, the CDR3 is TGCGCCAGCAGCTTGAGGGGTTCCGGGGCCAACGTCCTGACTTTC. Protein: CASSLRGSGANVLTF.

V is TRBV5-1 and J is TRBJ1-1; weak D call: TRBD1 (6 bases). Germline CDR1 is SGHRS and CDR2 is YFSETQ. This CDR3 spans 12 amino acids. V lost 3 bases and J lost 4, with 7 bases in between. This CDR3 reads CASSSQGTEAFF. Here the CDR3 DNA reads TGCGCCAGCAGCTCACAGGGCACTGAAGCTTTCTTT.